This T cell receptor beta chain was observed in a study of metastatic and nonmetastatic thyroid tumors. This clone has ten or more counts. MiXCR was used by TCRdb to re-call the PCR reads. The table shows approximately 21,000 clones, with roughly a quarter occurring only once. With 1 base removed from V and 1 base from J, the gap between germline ends came to 5 bases. CDR1 is SGHRS and CDR2 is YFSETQ in the germline V gene. This CDR3 is built from 13 residues. The entire patient cohort was treatment-naive prior to thyroid surgery. The sequence derives from a female donor with papillary thyroid cancer or a benign thyroid nodule (not recorded which). Some clones in this sample may be carry-over from other donors' samples. The gene calls are TRBV5-1 and TRBJ1-1; D is unresolved. The sample comprised blood. The CDR3 sequence is CASSLSRNTEAFF. CDR3 bases: TGCGCCAGCAGCTTGAGCAGGAACACTGAAGCTTTCTTT.